This TCR beta chain was sequenced in a study of radiotherapy plus CTLA-4 blockade in lung cancer. Across the whole study: Objective responses were documented in around 19% of patients, with disease control in 25% to 35%. Findings of the study overall: Reported findings show early blood T cell clone dynamics, with interferon-beta, best predicted response.

Clones were read by immunoSEQ multiplex PCR, and TCRdb kept only the in-frame ones, dropping some. The table includes tens of thousands of clones, over 75% detected once. Germline V gene lookup returns CDR1 SGDLS and CDR2 YYNGEE. Unmatched junction bases numbered 4, after V lost 0 bases and J lost 5 bases. This CDR3 contains 15 residues. About this clone: The antigen is undetermined.

The clonotype originates from a human donor with non-small cell lung cancer whose response to radiotherapy plus ipilimumab could not be evaluated. This sample comprised peripheral blood, obtained from a patient treated with radiotherapy plus ipilimumab. The chain has TRBV9 and TRBJ2-5; 10 bases agree with TRBD2. CDR3 sequence: CASSVGASGSETQYF. CDR3 DNA sequence: TGTGCCAGCAGCGTAGGGGCTAGCGGGAGTGAGACCCAGTACTTC.